The clone carrying this T cell receptor beta chain was seen a handful of times. Its antigen is unidentified. Together with a sample-barcoded 5' primer, a J-beta primer mix was included in a second PCR lasting about 6 to 11 cycles. From each sample, at least 2.5 million paired-end reads containing CDR3 were obtained. MiXCR, applied by TCRdb to the 5' RACE reads, yields one record per CDR3 protein. The repertoire has 1.5 million to 1.9 million distinct CDR3 sequences, 35% to 45% of them found once; the top ten carry about 4%. The sample comes from a study of blood T cells in healthy people across ages. Points from the study as a whole: Naive T cell percentage showed a strong correlation with the diversity of TCR beta. Compared with aged donors, long-lived donors showed fewer expanded clones, suggesting selection.

Each donor had roughly 10 milliliters of peripheral blood drawn. This receptor was obtained from a woman aged 18-35 years in good health. What was sequenced was blood.

The CDR3 DNA sequence: TGTGCCAGCAGCAATCGGTGGGAAAAGACAGATACGCAGTATTTT. This codes for CASSNRWEKTDTQYF. The V call is TRBV21-1, the J call TRBJ2-3. TRBV21-1 constitutes a pseudogene. The CDR3 runs to 15 residues.